This TCR beta chain was recorded in a study of T cells in Graves' hyperthyroidism and ophthalmopathy. Broader study findings: Before onset, ophthalmopathy was predicted by the model a median around 6 months earlier.

V lost 6 bases, J lost 2 bases, and 6 bases stayed unmatched. CDR3 length: 14 residues. Amplification of TCR beta CDR3 regions used RNA as the template. Using the HTBI primer set, a first-round RT-PCR was run on the TCR CDR3. Each CDR3 protein gets one entry after TCRdb re-called the multiplex PCR reads with MiXCR. This table holds 250,000 to 300,000 distinct CDR3 sequences, around 15% found once. Criteria for exclusion of patients were uncontrolled infection, other autoimmune disease, pregnancy or lactation. Source material for PBMCs was less than 12 ml fresh peripheral blood. The sample holds one count of this clonotype. The antigen remains undetermined.

The receptor comes from a woman between 35 and 50 years old with Graves' hyperthyroidism. Sequenced sample: blood. J is TRBJ2-7 and V is TRBV12-3 or TRBV12-4; 8 bases align to TRBD2. Here the CDR3 DNA reads TGTGCCAGCAGCCCAGCGGGAGTCACCTACGAGCAGTACTTC. This sequence encodes CASSPAGVTYEQYF.